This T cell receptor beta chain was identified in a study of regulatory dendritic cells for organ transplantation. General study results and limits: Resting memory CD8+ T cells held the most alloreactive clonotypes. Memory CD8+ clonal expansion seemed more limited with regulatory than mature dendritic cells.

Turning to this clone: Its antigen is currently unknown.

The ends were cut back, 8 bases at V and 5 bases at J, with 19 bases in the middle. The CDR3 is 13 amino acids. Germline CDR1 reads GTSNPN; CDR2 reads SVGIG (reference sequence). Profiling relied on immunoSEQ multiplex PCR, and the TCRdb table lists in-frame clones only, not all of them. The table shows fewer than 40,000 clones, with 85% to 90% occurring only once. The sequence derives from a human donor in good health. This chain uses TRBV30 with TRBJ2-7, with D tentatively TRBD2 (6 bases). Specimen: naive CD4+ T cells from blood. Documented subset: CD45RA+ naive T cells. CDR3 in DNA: TGTGCCCTAAGTCATGGGCCGGGGGACGAGCAGTACTTC. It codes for CALSHGPGDEQYF.